This TCR beta chain was captured by sequencing in a study of cytomegalovirus exposure and HLA in healthy donors. In the study overall: Of around 410 genotyped donors, around 86% grouped in the Caucasian-associated ancestry cluster.

CDR3 length: 15 residues. With V trimmed by 1 base and J by 1 base, 0 bases remained unmatched. Germline V CDR1 and CDR2: MNHNS, SASEGT. PCR primers comprised 60 Vbeta and 13 Jbeta primers. Profiled with immunoSEQ multiplex PCR; TCRdb holds only in-frame clones, not every one. The sample contains under 150,000 clones, 79% of which appear only once. This clone was seen more than once but under ten times. Its cognate antigen is unknown. Study-level results: Accurate predictions that matched the HLA-A and HLA-B alleles of most subjects were reportedly made from TCR beta sequences.

Material: PBMCs. This sequence originates from a young man in good health and CMV-seronegative. The chain uses TRBV6-1 and TRBJ2-3; the match to TRBD1 covers 9 bases. CDR3 DNA sequence: TGTGCCAGCAGTGAAGGGACAGGGGGCACAGATACGCAGTATTTT. Translated, it gives CASSEGTGGTDTQYF.